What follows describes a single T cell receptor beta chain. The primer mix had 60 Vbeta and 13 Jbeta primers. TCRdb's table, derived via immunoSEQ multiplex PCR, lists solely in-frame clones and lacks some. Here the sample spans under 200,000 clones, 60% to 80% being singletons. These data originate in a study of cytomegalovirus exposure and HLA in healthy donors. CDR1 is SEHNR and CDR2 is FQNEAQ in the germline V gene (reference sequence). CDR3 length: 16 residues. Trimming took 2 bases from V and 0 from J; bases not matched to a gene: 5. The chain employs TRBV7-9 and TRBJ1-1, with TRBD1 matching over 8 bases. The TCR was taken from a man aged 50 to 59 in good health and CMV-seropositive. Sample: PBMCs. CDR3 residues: CASSLYGQGVNTEAFF. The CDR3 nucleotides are TGTGCCAGCAGCTTATACGGACAGGGCGTGAACACTGAAGCTTTCTTT.